Listed below are T cell receptor beta chains from one sample, sequenced in a study of blood T cells in healthy people across ages. MiXCR was run by TCRdb on the 5' RACE reads, yielding one entry per CDR3 protein. The sample lists 650,000 to 1,000,000 distinct CDR3 sequences; around 50% were seen once. The sequencing sample was made of blood. Source of these receptors: a man at least 80 years old in good health. The CDR3 runs from the conserved cysteine through the conserved F or W. D genes are given only for firm matches. Clone size is shown for a subset of rows, as once, few, many or a class of expanded clone.

J gene | V gene | CDR3 length | D gene | clone size | CDR3 DNA | CDR3 protein
TRBJ2-1 | TRBV19 | 16 | TRBD2 | NA | TGTGCCAGTAGTACCCCGGGACTAGCGAGATACAATGAGCAGTTCTTC | CASSTPGLARYNEQFF
TRBJ2-7 | TRBV20-1 | 14 | TRBD2 | NA | TGCAGTGCCGGACTAGCGGGAGATCGTTCCGAGCAGTACTTC | CSAGLAGDRSEQYF
TRBJ2-5 | TRBV2 | 13 | TRBD2 | NA | TGTGCCAGCAACGGACTAGTGTCCAATGAGCAGTACTTC | CASNGLVSNEQYF
TRBJ2-7 | TRBV29-1 | 11 | NA | many | TGCAGCGTTGAAGGACACTACGAGCAGTACTTC | CSVEGHYEQYF
TRBJ2-2 | TRBV20-1 | 15 | NA | NA | TGCAGTGCTAAAATAATTGCCGTCACGGGCGGGGAGCTGTTTTTT | CSAKIIAVTGGELFF
TRBJ2-1 | TRBV15 | 14 | NA | few | TGTGCCACCAGCAGACAAGCGTTGCCGAATGAGCAGTTCTTC | CATSRQALPNEQFF
TRBJ2-5 | TRBV20-1 | 15 | TRBD2 | NA | TGCAGTGCCCAAGGACTAGCGGGATACCAAGAGACCCAGTACTTC | CSAQGLAGYQETQYF
TRBJ2-1 | TRBV20-1 | 14 | NA | NA | TGCAGTGCTCAACGCCAAAGCTCCTACAATGAGCAGTTCTTC | CSAQRQSSYNEQFF
TRBJ2-7 | TRBV7-2 | 14 | NA | few | TGTGCCAGCAGCTTAGAAGGGCCTCCCTACGAGCAGTACTTC | CASSLEGPPYEQYF
TRBJ2-7 | TRBV20-1 | 18 | TRBD2 | NA | TGCAGTGCTAGAGATCCCAGGCTAGCGGGAGAGTCTAGCAATGAGCAGTACTTC | CSARDPRLAGESSNEQYF
TRBJ2-5 | TRBV4-2 | 15 | TRBD2 | NA | TGTGCCAGCAGCCAAGCGCGGGAGGGGGGCAATGAGCAGTACTTC | CASSQAREGGNEQYF
TRBJ2-1 | TRBV20-1 | 16 | TRBD2 | NA | TGCAGTGCTAGGCTAGCGGGAGGGCCGGGTTACAATGAGCAGTTCTTC | CSARLAGGPGYNEQFF
TRBJ2-1 | TRBV7-3 | 15 | TRBD2 | few | TGTGCCAGCAGCCTCCAACTAGCGGGAGACAATGAGCAGTTCTTC | CASSLQLAGDNEQFF
TRBJ2-1 | TRBV20-1 | 12 | NA | NA | TGCAGTGCTAGGTGGCAGTACAATGAGCAGTTCTTC | CSARWQYNEQFF
TRBJ2-5 | TRBV7-2 | 14 | TRBD1 | many | TGTGCCAGCAGCCAAGACAGGGGGCGAGAGACCCAGTACTTC | CASSQDRGRETQYF
TRBJ2-3 | TRBV7-2 | 16 | TRBD2 | few | TGTGCCAGCAGCTTAGTATCCGGCGGGAGTACAGATACGCAGTATTTT | CASSLVSGGSTDTQYF
TRBJ2-3 | TRBV20-1 | 15 | NA | NA | TGCAGTGCTAGGTCGATTAGGGCCTACACAGATACGCAGTATTTT | CSARSIRAYTDTQYF
TRBJ1-1 | TRBV3-1 | 11 | NA | few | TGTGCCAGCAAACAGGGACCTGAAGCTTTCTTT | CASKQGPEAFF
TRBJ2-5 | TRBV20-1 | 15 | TRBD2 | NA | TGCAGTGCTAGAGAATACGGGAGGGAGCTAGAGACCCAGTACTTC | CSAREYGRELETQYF
TRBJ2-1 | TRBV9 | 13 | NA | NA | TGTGCCAGCAGCGTAGGGCCCCTAGGTGGGCAGTTCTTC | CASSVGPLGGQFF
TRBJ2-5 | TRBV7-2 | 17 | TRBD2 | once | TGTGCCAGCAGCTTACGCCCTTTTAGCGGGAGGGCGGAGACCCAGTACTTC | CASSLRPFSGRAETQYF
TRBJ1-1 | TRBV5-1 | 15 | NA | once | TGCGCCAGCAGCTTGGCTGACGGGGAGTATACTGAAGCTTTCTTT | CASSLADGEYTEAFF
TRBJ2-3 | TRBV10-3 | 15 | TRBD2 | NA | TGTGCCATCAGTGGGACTAGCGGGCAAACAGATACGCAGTATTTT | CAISGTSGQTDTQYF
TRBJ1-5 | TRBV12-3/TRBV12-4 | 17 | TRBD1 | NA | TGTGCCAGCAGTAAACAGGGGGCGGGCGTGAATGTTCAGCCCCAGCATTTT | CASSKQGAGVNVQPQHF
TRBJ1-4 | TRBV12-3/TRBV12-4 | 16 | TRBD1 | NA | TGTGCCAGCAGTTTAGCAAGTTCAGGGGGCCGTGAAAAACTGTTTTTT | CASSLASSGGREKLFF
TRBJ2-1 | TRBV7-3 | 15 | TRBD2 | many | TGTGCCAGCAGCAATCAAAGCGGGAGATCCAATGAGCAGTTCTTC | CASSNQSGRSNEQFF
TRBJ2-3 | TRBV12-3/TRBV12-4 | 13 | TRBD1 | few | TGTGCCAGCGGGGACAGGGGGCAAGGTACGCAGTATTTT | CASGDRGQGTQYF
TRBJ2-1 | TRBV5-6 | 16 | NA | few | TGTGCCAGCAGCCCGGCGAGGTTCCCTTCGTACAATGAGCAGTTCTTC | CASSPARFPSYNEQFF
TRBJ2-5 | TRBV12-3/TRBV12-4 | 14 | NA | many | TGTGCCAGCAGTCCCACGGGGACCCAGGAGACCCAGTACTTC | CASSPTGTQETQYF
TRBJ2-3 | TRBV7-2 | 14 | NA | few | TGTGCCAGCAGCCCAGCCACTGGCACAGATACGCAGTATTTT | CASSPATGTDTQYF
TRBJ1-5 | TRBV4-1 | 15 | NA | NA | TGCACCAGCAGCCAAGTGGGCAGGAGAAATCAGCCCCAGCATTTT | CTSSQVGRRNQPQHF
TRBJ2-3 | TRBV13 | 13 | NA | NA | TGTGCCGGCAGCTCGCGGCAGACAGATACGCAGTATTTT | CAGSSRQTDTQYF
TRBJ2-1 | TRBV10-1 | 15 | NA | once | TGCGCCAGCAGCGCAAATCTCGGACAGTCCAATGAGCAGTTCTTC | CASSANLGQSNEQFF
TRBJ1-4 | TRBV21-1 | 16 | NA | NA | TGTGCCAGCAGCAAAGAACGTGGCCCGACTAATGAAAAACTGTTTTTT | CASSKERGPTNEKLFF
TRBJ2-5 | TRBV14 | 12 | NA | NA | TGTGCCAGCAGCCGCAAAGGAGAGACCCAGTACTTC | CASSRKGETQYF
TRBJ2-1 | TRBV10-3 | 15 | TRBD2 | few | TGTGCCATCAGATATACTAGCGGCCACTACAATGAGCAGTTCTTC | CAIRYTSGHYNEQFF
TRBJ2-2 | TRBV29-1 | 16 | TRBD2 | once | TGCAGCGTGGAGGGGACTAGCGACGCGAACACCGGGGAGCTGTTTTTT | CSVEGTSDANTGELFF
TRBJ2-7 | TRBV27 | 17 | TRBD2 | NA | TGTGCCAGCAGTTTATCTGCGCTAGCGGGTCCCACCTACGAGCAGTACTTC | CASSLSALAGPTYEQYF
TRBJ2-7 | TRBV12-3/TRBV12-4 | 16 | NA | NA | TGTGCCAGCACCCTGGATCTTTGGATCCCTTACTACGAGCAGTACTTC | CASTLDLWIPYYEQYF
TRBJ1-4 | TRBV27 | 14 | TRBD1 | NA | TGTGCCAGCAGACCAGGGGGGACTAATGAAAAACTGTTTTTT | CASRPGGTNEKLFF
TRBJ2-1 | TRBV16 | 15 | TRBD2 | NA | TGTGCCAGCAGCCAAAGGACTAGCGGAGGGGATGAGCAGTTCTTC | CASSQRTSGGDEQFF
TRBJ2-7 | TRBV7-3 | 16 | TRBD2 | NA | TGTGCCAGCAGCTTAAGCGGGGGGGACAACTCCTACGAGCAGTACTTC | CASSLSGGDNSYEQYF
TRBJ1-1 | TRBV9 | 13 | NA | few | TGTGCCAGCAGCGTAGTGCTGAACACTGAGGCTTTCTTT | CASSVVLNTEAFF
TRBJ2-1 | TRBV5-1 | 14 | TRBD1 | NA | TGCGCCAGCAGCTTGACAGGGGGCGCGAATGAGCAGTTCTTC | CASSLTGGANEQFF
TRBJ2-7 | TRBV4-3 | 16 | TRBD2 | many | TGCGCCAGCAGCCAAGGGCTCGCGGGAGCCTCTTACGAGCAGTACTTC | CASSQGLAGASYEQYF
TRBJ1-2 | TRBV7-2 | 15 | TRBD1 | NA | TGTGCCAGCAGCTTAGACCAGGGGGCTCACTATGGCTACACCTTC | CASSLDQGAHYGYTF
TRBJ2-3 | TRBV29-1 | 16 | TRBD2 | NA | TGCAGCGTTGAAGCGCTAGCGGGGGGGCCGACAGATACGCAGTATTTT | CSVEALAGGPTDTQYF
TRBJ2-7 | TRBV6-6 | 15 | NA | few | TGTGCCAGCAGTCCCAGGGAGATGAACTCCTACGAGCAGTACTTC | CASSPREMNSYEQYF
TRBJ1-3 | TRBV29-1 | 13 | NA | NA | TGCAGCGTTGGAGGGAGCTCTGGAAACACCATATATTTT | CSVGGSSGNTIYF